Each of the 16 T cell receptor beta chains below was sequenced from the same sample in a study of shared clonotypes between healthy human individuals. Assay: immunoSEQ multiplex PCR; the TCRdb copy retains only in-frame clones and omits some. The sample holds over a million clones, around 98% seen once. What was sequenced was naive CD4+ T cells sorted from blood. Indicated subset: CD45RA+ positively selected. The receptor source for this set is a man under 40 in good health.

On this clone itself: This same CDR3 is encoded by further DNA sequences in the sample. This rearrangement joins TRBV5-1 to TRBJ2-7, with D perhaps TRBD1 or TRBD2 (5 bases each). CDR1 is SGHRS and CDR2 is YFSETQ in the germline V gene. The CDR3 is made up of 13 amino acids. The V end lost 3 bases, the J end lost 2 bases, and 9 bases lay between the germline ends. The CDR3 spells CASSSPGPYEQYF. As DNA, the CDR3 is TGCGCCAGCAGCTCGCCGGGGCCCTACGAGCAGTACTTC.

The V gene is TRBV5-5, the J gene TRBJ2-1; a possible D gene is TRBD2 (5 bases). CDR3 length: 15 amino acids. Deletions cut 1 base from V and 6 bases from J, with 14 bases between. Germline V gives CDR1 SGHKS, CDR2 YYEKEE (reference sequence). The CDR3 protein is CASSLTGPGSNEQFF. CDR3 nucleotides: TGTGCCAGCAGCTTGACCGGCCCGGGAAGCAATGAGCAGTTCTTC. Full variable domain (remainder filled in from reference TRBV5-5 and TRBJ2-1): DAGVTQSPTHLIKTRGQQVTLRCSPISGHKSVSWYQQVLGQGPQFIFQYYEKEERGRGNFPDRFSARQFPNYSSELNVNALLLGDSALYLCASSLTGPGSNEQFFGPGTRLTVL.

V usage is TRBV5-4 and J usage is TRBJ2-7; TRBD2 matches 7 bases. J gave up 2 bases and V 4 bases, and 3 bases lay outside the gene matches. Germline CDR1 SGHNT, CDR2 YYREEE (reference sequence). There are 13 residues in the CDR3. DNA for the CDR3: TGTGCCAGCAGCCGTGGGAGGGCCTACGAGCAGTACTTC. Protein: CASSRGRAYEQYF.

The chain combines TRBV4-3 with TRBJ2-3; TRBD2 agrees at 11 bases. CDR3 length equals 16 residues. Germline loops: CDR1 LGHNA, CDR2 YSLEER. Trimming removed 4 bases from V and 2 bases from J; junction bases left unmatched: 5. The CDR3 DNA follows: TGCGCCAGCAGCCCGGGGACTAGCGGACCCACAGATACGCAGTATTTT. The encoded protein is CASSPGTSGPTDTQYF.

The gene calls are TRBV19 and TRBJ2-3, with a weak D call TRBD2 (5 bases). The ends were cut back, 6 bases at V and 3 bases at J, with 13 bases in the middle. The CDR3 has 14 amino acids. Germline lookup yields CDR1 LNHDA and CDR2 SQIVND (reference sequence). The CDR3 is CASREGGWTDTQYF. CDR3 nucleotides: TGTGCCAGTAGAGAGGGCGGGTGGACAGATACGCAGTATTTT.

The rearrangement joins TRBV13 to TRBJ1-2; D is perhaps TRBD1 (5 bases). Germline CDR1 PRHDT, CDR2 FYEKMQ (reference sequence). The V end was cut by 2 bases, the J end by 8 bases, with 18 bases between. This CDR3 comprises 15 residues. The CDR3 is CASSLTVGTAPGYTF. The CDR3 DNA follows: TGTGCCAGCAGCTTAACCGTCGGGACGGCGCCCGGCTACACCTTC.

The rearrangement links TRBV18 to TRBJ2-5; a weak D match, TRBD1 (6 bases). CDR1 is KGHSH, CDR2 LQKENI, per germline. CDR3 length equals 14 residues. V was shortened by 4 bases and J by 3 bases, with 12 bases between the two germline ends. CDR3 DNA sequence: TGTGCCAGCTCACGGACGGCAGGGGAAGAGACCCAGTACTTC. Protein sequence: CASSRTAGEETQYF. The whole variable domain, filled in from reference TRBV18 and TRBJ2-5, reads NAGVMQNPRHLVRRRGQEARLRCSPMKGHSHVYWYRQLPEEGLKFMVYLQKENIIDESGMPKERFSAEFPKEGPSILRIQQVVRGDSAAYFCASSRTAGEETQYFGPGTRLLVL.

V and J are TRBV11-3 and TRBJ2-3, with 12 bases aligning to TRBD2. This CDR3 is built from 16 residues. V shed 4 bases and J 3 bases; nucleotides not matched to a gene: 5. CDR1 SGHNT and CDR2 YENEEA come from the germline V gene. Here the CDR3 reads CASSSRLAGVTDTQYF. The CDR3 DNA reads TGTGCCAGCAGCTCAAGACTAGCGGGAGTGACAGATACGCAGTATTTT.

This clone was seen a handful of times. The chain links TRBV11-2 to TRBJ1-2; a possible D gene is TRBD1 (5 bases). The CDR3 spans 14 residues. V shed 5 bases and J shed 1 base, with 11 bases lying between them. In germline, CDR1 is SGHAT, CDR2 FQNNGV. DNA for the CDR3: TGTGCCAGCAGCCTCCCAAGGGGTAACTATGGCTACACCTTC. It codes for CASSLPRGNYGYTF.

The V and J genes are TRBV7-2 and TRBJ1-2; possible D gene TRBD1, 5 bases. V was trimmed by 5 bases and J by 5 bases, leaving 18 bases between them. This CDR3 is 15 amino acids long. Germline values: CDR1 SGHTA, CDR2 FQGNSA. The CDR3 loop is CASSNRPGTEYGYTF. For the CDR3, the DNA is TGTGCCAGCAGCAACCGCCCCGGGACGGAATATGGCTACACCTTC. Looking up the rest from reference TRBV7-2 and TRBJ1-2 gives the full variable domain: GAGVSQSPSNKVTEKGKDVELRCDPISGHTALYWYRQSLGQGLEFLIYFQGNSAPDKSGLPSDRFSAERTGGSVSTLTIQRTQQEDSAVYLCASSNRPGTEYGYTFGSGTRLTVV.

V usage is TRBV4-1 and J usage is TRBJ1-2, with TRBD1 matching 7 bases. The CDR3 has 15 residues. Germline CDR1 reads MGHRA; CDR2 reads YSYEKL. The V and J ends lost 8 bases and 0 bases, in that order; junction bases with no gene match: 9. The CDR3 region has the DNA TGCGCCAGCCCTCGTTGGACAGGACCTAACTATGGCTACACCTTC. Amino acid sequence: CASPRWTGPNYGYTF.

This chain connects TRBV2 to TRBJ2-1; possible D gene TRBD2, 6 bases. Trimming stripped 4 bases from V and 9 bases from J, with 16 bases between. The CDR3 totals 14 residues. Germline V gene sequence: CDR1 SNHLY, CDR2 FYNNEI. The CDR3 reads CASSVRDPWREQFF. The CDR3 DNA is TGTGCCAGCAGTGTGCGGGACCCATGGCGTGAGCAGTTCTTC. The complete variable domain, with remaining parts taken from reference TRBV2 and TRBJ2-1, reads EPEVTQTPSHQVTQMGQEVILRCVPISNHLYFYWYRQILGQKVEFLVSFYNNEISEKSEIFDDQFSVERPDGSNFTLKIRSTKLEDSAMYFCASSVRDPWREQFFGPGTRLTVL.

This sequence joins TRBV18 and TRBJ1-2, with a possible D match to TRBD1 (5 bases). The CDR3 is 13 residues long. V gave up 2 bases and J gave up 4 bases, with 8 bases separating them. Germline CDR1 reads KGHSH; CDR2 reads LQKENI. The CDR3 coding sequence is TGTGCCAGCTCACCAAGACAGATCTATGGCTACACCTTC. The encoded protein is CASSPRQIYGYTF.

In DNA, the CDR3 is TGTGCCAGCAGCGCTCAACAGGGATGGACCGGGGAGCTGTTTTTT. Translation: CASSAQQGWTGELFF. This sequence joins TRBV9 and TRBJ2-2, with D possibly matching TRBD1 (6 bases). CDR1 and CDR2 from the germline V gene are SGDLS and YYNGEE. V lost 3 bases and J lost 5, with 14 bases in between. The CDR3 runs to 15 residues.

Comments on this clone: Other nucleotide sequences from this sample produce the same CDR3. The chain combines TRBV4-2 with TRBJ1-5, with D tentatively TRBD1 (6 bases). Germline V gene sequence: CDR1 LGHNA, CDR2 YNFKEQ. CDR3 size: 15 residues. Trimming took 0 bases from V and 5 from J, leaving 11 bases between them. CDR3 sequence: CASSQEGGRDQPQHF. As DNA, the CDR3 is TGTGCCAGCAGCCAAGAAGGGGGGCGCGATCAGCCCCAGCATTTT.

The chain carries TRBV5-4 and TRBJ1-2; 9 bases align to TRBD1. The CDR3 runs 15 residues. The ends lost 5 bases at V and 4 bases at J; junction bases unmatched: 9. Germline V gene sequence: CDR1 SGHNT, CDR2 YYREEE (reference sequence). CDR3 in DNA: TGTGCCAGCAGACCCGGGACAGGGTCAGGCTATGGCTACACCTTC. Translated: CASRPGTGSGYGYTF.